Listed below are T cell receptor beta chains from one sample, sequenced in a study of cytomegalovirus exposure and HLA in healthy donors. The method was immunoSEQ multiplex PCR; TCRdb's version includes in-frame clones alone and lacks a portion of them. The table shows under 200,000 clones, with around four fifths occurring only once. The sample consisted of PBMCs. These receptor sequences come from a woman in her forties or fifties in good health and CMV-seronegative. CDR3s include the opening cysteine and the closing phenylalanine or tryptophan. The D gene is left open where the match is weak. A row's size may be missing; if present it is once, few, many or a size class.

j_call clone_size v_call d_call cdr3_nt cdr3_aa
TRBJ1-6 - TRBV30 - TGTGCCTGGAGAAAGGGGAAAGATAATTCACCCCTCCACTTT CAWRKGKDNSPLHF
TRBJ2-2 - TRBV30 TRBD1 TGTGCCTGGAGGGCCAGGGGGCTTACCGGGGAGCTGTTTTTT CAWRARGLTGELFF
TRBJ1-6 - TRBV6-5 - TGTGCCAGCAGTGCTTCGGGGGGCGCAAATTCACCCCTCCACTTT CASSASGGANSPLHF
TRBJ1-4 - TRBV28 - TGTGCCAGCATTAGGGGATACGGCACTAATGAAAAACTGTTTTTT CASIRGYGTNEKLFF
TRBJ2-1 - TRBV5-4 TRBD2 TGTGCCAGCAGCTCAAACGGACTAGCGGGAATCGTTTTGCGCAATGAGCAGTTCTTC CASSSNGLAGIVLRNEQFF
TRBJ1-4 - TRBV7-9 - TGTGCCAGCAGCTTAAGGACAGCAACTAATGAAAAACTGTTTTTT CASSLRTATNEKLFF
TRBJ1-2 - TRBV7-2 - TGTGCCAGCAACAAAGAGGGCAGGGGCTTATACTATGGCTACACCTTC CASNKEGRGLYYGYTF
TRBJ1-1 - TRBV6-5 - TGTGCCAGCAGTTACTCGAGGGCAGCGAACACTGAAGCTTTCTTT CASSYSRAANTEAFF
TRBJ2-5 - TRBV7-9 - TGTGCCAGCAGCTCAGTTCGTCTCGACAGGAAAGAGACCCAGTACTTC CASSSVRLDRKETQYF
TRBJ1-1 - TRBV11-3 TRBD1 TGTGCCAGCAGCATCCGGGACAGGAACACTGAAGCTTTCTTT CASSIRDRNTEAFF
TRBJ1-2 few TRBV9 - TGTGCCAGCAGCTCCCGACAAGGGGACTATGGCTACACCTTC CASSSRQGDYGYTF
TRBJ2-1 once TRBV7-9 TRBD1 TGTGCCAGCAGCTCTGGACAGGGATCCTACAATGAGCAGTTCTTC CASSSGQGSYNEQFF
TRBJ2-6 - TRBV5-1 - TGCGCCAGCAGCCAGAAAAGCTCTGGGGCCAACGTCCTGACTTTC CASSQKSSGANVLTF
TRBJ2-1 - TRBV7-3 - TGTGCCAGCAGCTTAAATCCGGGTGAGCAGTTCTTC CASSLNPGEQFF
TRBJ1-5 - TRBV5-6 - TGTGCCAGCAGCTTGAAGGGGGGGGTTGGTTATGGCAATCAGCCCCAGCATTTT CASSLKGGVGYGNQPQHF
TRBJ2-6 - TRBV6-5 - TGTGCCAGCAGACTCGGAGGGTCTGGGGCCAACGTCCTGACTTTC CASRLGGSGANVLTF
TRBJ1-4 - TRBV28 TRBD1 TGTGCCAGCAGTTCGCTCAGGGGGCGGTGGGGTGAAAAACTGTTTTTT CASSSLRGRWGEKLFF
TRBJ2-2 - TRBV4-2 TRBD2 TGTGCCAGCAGCCGCTCGGGACTAGCGAACACCGGGGAGCTGTTTTTT CASSRSGLANTGELFF
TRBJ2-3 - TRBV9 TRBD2 TGTGCCAGCAGCGTAGTAGGGAGGGGAGGTACGCAGTATTTT CASSVVGRGGTQYF
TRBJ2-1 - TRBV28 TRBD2 TGTGCCAGCAGTCGCGGGACTAGCGGTTACAATGAGCAGTTCTTC CASSRGTSGYNEQFF
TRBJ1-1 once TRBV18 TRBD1 TGTGCCAGCTCACAGACAGGGGACACTGAAGCTTTCTTT CASSQTGDTEAFF
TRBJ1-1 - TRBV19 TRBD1 TGTGCCAGCGATATAGGAACAGGGGGCCAAACTGAAGCTTTCTTT CASDIGTGGQTEAFF
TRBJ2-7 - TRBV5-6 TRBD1 TGTGCCAGCAGCAAGGACAGGGTACAGTACGAGCAGTACTTC CASSKDRVQYEQYF
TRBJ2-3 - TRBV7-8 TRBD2 TGTGCCAGCAGCACACGGGGCGGGGGAACAGATACGCAGTATTTT CASSTRGGGTDTQYF
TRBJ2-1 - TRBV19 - TGTGCCAGTAGGACGAGGTTAGGTGAGCAGTTCTTC CASRTRLGEQFF
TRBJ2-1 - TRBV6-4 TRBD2 TGTGCCAGCAGTCAGACTAGCGACTCCTACAATGAGCAGTTCTTC CASSQTSDSYNEQFF
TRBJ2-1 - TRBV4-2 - TGTGCCAGCAGCACGGCCCCCAGCGCCTACAATGAGCAGTTCTTC CASSTAPSAYNEQFF
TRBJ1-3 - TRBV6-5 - TGTGCCAGCAGTTACGACAAGGGGGCTGGAAACACCATATATTTT CASSYDKGAGNTIYF
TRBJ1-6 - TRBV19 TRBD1 TGTGCCAGTAGTGGGGTGGCCGGGACAGGAATCGACTATAATTCACCCCTCCACTTT CASSGVAGTGIDYNSPLHF
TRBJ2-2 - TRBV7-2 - TGTGCCAGCAGCTGGGGTACAGGGATCAACACCGGGGAGCTGTTTTTT CASSWGTGINTGELFF
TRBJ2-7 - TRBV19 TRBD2 TGTGCCAGTAGTACCGGGGGGGCTTTTGAGCAGTACTTC CASSTGGAFEQYF
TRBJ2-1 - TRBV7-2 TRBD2 TGTGCCAGCAGCTTAGATTGGGACTACCTGTTCTTC CASSLDWDYLFF
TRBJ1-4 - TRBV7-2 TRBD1 TGTGCCAGCAGCCGTCCGGGACAGGGTCAAGAAAAACTGTTTTTT CASSRPGQGQEKLFF